These 23 T cell receptor beta chains share one sample of origin, sequenced in a study of cytomegalovirus exposure and HLA in healthy donors. This PCR relied on a set of 60 Vbeta primers and 13 Jbeta primers. TCRdb's table, derived via immunoSEQ multiplex PCR, lists solely in-frame clones and lacks some. The profile shows approximately 100,000 clones, about 80% of them singletons. Sequencing was carried out using PBMCs. All receptors derive from a woman aged 45-65 years in good health and CMV-seropositive.

The V gene is TRBV5-4, the J gene TRBJ2-6; TRBD1 might be the D (7 bases). Germline loops: CDR1 SGHNT, CDR2 YYREEE (reference sequence). The CDR3 is 15 amino acids. Trimming took off 4 bases at V and 4 bases at J, with 12 bases between the two ends. The CDR3 loop is CASSQGGPGANVLTF. The DNA for the CDR3 is TGTGCCAGCAGCCAGGGGGGACCCGGGGCCAACGTCCTGACTTTC.

The rearrangement uses TRBV4-3 and TRBJ2-2; tentatively, D is TRBD2 (6 bases). Germline V gives CDR1 LGHNA, CDR2 YSLEER. V lost 4 bases, J lost 2 bases, and 11 bases lay in between. The CDR3 spans 15 residues. The CDR3, as DNA: TGCGCCAGCAGCCGCGATAGCGGCAACACCGGGGAGCTGTTTTTT. Its protein is CASSRDSGNTGELFF.

This chain links TRBV7-9 with TRBJ2-3; TRBD2 aligns across 9 bases. The CDR3 is made up of 17 amino acids. CDR1 SEHNR and CDR2 FQNEAQ come from the germline V gene (reference sequence). V dropped 0 bases and J dropped 2; count of bases not matched to a gene: 6. CDR3 loop: CASSLAAGGHNTDTQYF. CDR3 coding DNA: TGTGCCAGCAGCTTAGCAGCGGGGGGCCATAACACAGATACGCAGTATTTT.

The J gene is TRBJ1-1, the V gene TRBV5-1, with D uncertain. The CDR3 sequence is 14 residues long. V was clipped by 5 bases and J by 1 base, with 12 bases between them. CDR1 is SGHRS and CDR2 is YFSETQ in the germline V gene. Here the CDR3 reads CASRPLSENTEAFF. The CDR3 DNA sequence: TGCGCCAGCAGGCCCCTGAGTGAGAACACTGAAGCTTTCTTT.

The CDR3 DNA reads as TGTGCCAGCAGCAAAATAGGGCTACTAGCGGTAGCCTACGAGCAGTACTTC. Translating it yields CASSKIGLLAVAYEQYF. The gene calls are TRBV21-1 and TRBJ2-7; TRBD2 is the table's D call, not checked against the DNA. TRBV21-1 is a pseudogene segment. The CDR3 has 17 amino acids.

The chain combines TRBV6-5 with TRBJ1-1; D might be TRBD1 (6 bases). The CDR3 has 15 amino acids. Germline V gene lookup returns CDR1 MNHEY and CDR2 SVGAGI. V was shortened by 2 bases and J by 2 bases, with 12 bases between the two germline ends. The CDR3 reads CASSYSQGLNTEAFF. The CDR3 nucleotides are TGTGCCAGCAGTTACAGTCAGGGGTTAAACACTGAAGCTTTCTTT.

Here the CDR3 reads CASSLTTGSTFIGYTF. CDR3 nucleotide sequence: TGTGCCAGCAGCTTAACTACAGGGTCTACGTTTATTGGCTACACCTTC. The J gene is TRBJ1-2, the V gene TRBV7-2; tentatively, D is TRBD1 (6 bases). Looked up from germline, CDR1 is SGHTA and CDR2 is FQGNSA. V was shortened by 2 bases and J by 7 bases, with 20 bases between the two germline ends. The CDR3 spans 16 residues.

This clone was seen more than once but under ten times. V is TRBV9 and J is TRBJ2-3; D remains ambiguous. This CDR3 region has 13 residues. Germline V CDR1 and CDR2: SGDLS, YYNGEE. Trimming left V 0 bases short and J 5 bases short, with 7 bases between. CDR3 nucleotide sequence: TGTGCCAGCAGCGTAGCCAGACAAGATACGCAGTATTTT. Translation: CASSVARQDTQYF. Complete variable domain (other parts from reference TRBV9 and TRBJ2-3): DSGVTQTPKHLITATGQRVTLRCSPRSGDLSVYWYQQSLDQGLQFLIQYYNGEERAKGNILERFSAQQFPDLHSELNLSSLELGDSALYFCASSVARQDTQYFGPGTRLTVL.

This clone appeared a single time. V is TRBV7-2 and J is TRBJ2-2; 8 positions agree with TRBD1. This CDR3 spans 13 amino acids. Germline assignment: CDR1 SGHTA and CDR2 FQGNSA. Losses at the gene ends were 5 bases for V and 6 bases for J; bases not matched to a gene: 2. CDR3 in DNA: TGTGCCAGCAGCCAGGGGGCGCCCGGGGAGCTGTTTTTT. It translates to CASSQGAPGELFF.

The chain carries TRBV7-2 and TRBJ2-1, with TRBD1 as a possible D gene (5 bases). The CDR3 runs to 12 residues. Germline values: CDR1 SGHTA, CDR2 FQGNSA. Deletions cut 1 base from V and 12 bases from J, with 10 bases between. CDR3 amino acids: CASSLVAQGQFF. Here the CDR3 DNA reads TGTGCCAGCAGCTTAGTTGCCCAGGGGCAGTTCTTC.

The chain links TRBV19 to TRBJ1-5; 8 nucleotides line up with TRBD1. Looked up from germline, CDR1 is LNHDA and CDR2 is SQIVND (reference sequence). Trimming at V came to 5 bases and at J to 6 bases, leaving 9 bases not matched to a gene. CDR3 length: 15 amino acids. CDR3 DNA sequence: TGTGCCAGTAGTCCCCAGGACAGGGCTGCTCAGCCCCAGCATTTT. It codes for CASSPQDRAAQPQHF.

V usage is TRBV5-4 and J usage is TRBJ2-3, with 13 bases fitting TRBD2. The CDR3 extends over 15 amino acids. Germline V gene sequence: CDR1 SGHNT, CDR2 YYREEE (reference sequence). V lost 2 bases and J lost 6; bases outside the gene matches: 3. In nucleotides, the CDR3 is TGTGCCAGCAGCTTAGGACTAGCGGGAGCGGATACGCAGTATTTT. This translates into CASSLGLAGADTQYF.

This sequence joins TRBV7-9 and TRBJ1-1; D not certain. Trimming pared 5 bases from V and 1 base from J, leaving 11 bases between. CDR3 size: 14 residues. Germline loops: CDR1 SEHNR, CDR2 FQNEAQ (reference sequence). CDR3 amino acids: CASSHMGENTEAFF. In DNA form, the CDR3 reads TGTGCCAGCAGCCACATGGGAGAGAACACTGAAGCTTTCTTT. The full variable domain, with the rest looked up from reference TRBV7-9 and TRBJ1-1, is DTGVSQNPRHKITKRGQNVTFRCDPISEHNRLYWYRQTLGQGPEFLTYFQNEAQLEKSRLLSDRFSAERPKGSFSTLEIQRTEQGDSAMYLCASSHMGENTEAFFGQGTRLTVV.

The sample holds a few counts of this clone. The J gene is TRBJ1-6, the V gene TRBV7-2, with 9 nucleotides matching TRBD1. This CDR3 has 17 residues. CDR1 is SGHTA and CDR2 is FQGNSA in the germline V gene. V dropped 6 bases and J dropped 6; count of bases not matched to a gene: 12. The CDR3, as DNA: TGTGCCAGCAGTCGGGACAGGGTGGTACTGGGTAATTCACCCCTCCACTTT. Protein: CASSRDRVVLGNSPLHF.

This clone was found once. The chain is built from TRBV2 and TRBJ1-5; no clear D gene. The germline V gene encodes CDR1 SNHLY and CDR2 FYNNEI. This CDR3 contains 16 residues. The V gene lost 7 bases and the J gene lost 2 bases, with 18 bases spanning the gap. The CDR3: CASMGGPGLRNQPQHF. CDR3 nucleotide sequence: TGTGCCAGCATGGGAGGGCCCGGGCTTCGCAATCAGCCCCAGCATTTT.

The genes are TRBV5-5 and TRBJ2-7; perhaps TRBD1 as D (5 bases). Per the germline V gene, CDR1 is SGHKS and CDR2 is YYEKEE (reference sequence). There are 14 residues in the CDR3. The V and J ends lost 0 bases and 3 bases respectively, with 10 bases between them. This chain's CDR3 is CASSLEDTYYEQYF. CDR3 sequence (DNA): TGTGCCAGCAGCTTGGAGGACACATACTACGAGCAGTACTTC. Filled out from reference TRBV5-5 and TRBJ2-7, the complete variable domain reads DAGVTQSPTHLIKTRGQQVTLRCSPISGHKSVSWYQQVLGQGPQFIFQYYEKEERGRGNFPDRFSARQFPNYSSELNVNALLLGDSALYLCASSLEDTYYEQYFGPGTRLTVT.

The chain is built from TRBV18 and TRBJ2-2, with 7 bases lining up with TRBD1. The germline CDR1 and CDR2 sequences are KGHSH and LQKENI. The CDR3 loop spans 16 amino acids. V lost 3 bases and J lost 0; bases outside the gene matches: 4. CDR3 region: CASSPQQGSNTGELFF. The CDR3 DNA is TGTGCCAGCTCACCTCAACAGGGGTCGAACACCGGGGAGCTGTTTTTT.

The chain has TRBV6-5 and TRBJ1-2; 7 bases align to TRBD1. This CDR3 comprises 15 residues. In germline, CDR1 is MNHEY, CDR2 SVGAGI. With 6 bases clipped from V and 2 bases from J, the junction kept 9 bases outside the gene matches. CDR3 DNA sequence: TGTGCCAGCAGCTCTAACAGGGGACAAAACTATGGCTACACCTTC. Protein sequence: CASSSNRGQNYGYTF.

The chain has TRBV11-1 and TRBJ2-5; possible D gene TRBD1, 5 bases. The germline V gene encodes CDR1 SGHAT and CDR2 FQDESV (reference sequence). V shed 3 bases and J shed 6 bases, with 11 bases lying between them. The CDR3 length is 13 residues. The CDR3, as DNA: TGTGCCAGCAGCTTTTCCAGGGTACAGACCCAGTACTTC. Residues: CASSFSRVQTQYF. The variable domain in full, completed from reference TRBV11-1 and TRBJ2-5, reads EAEVAQSPRYKITEKSQAVAFWCDPISGHATLYWYRQILGQGPELLVQFQDESVVDDSQLPKDRFSAERLKGVDSTLKIQPAELGDSAMYLCASSFSRVQTQYFGPGTRLLVL.

The chain uses TRBV7-6 and TRBJ2-3, with a tentative D call TRBD2 (7 bases). From germline, CDR1 is SGHVS and CDR2 FNYEAQ. V lost 6 bases, J lost 8 bases, and 21 bases lay in between. CDR3 length: 15 residues. This chain's CDR3 is CASSYWGGQAGTQYF. For the CDR3, the DNA is TGTGCCAGCAGTTATTGGGGGGGCCAAGCAGGTACGCAGTATTTT.

The chain combines TRBV7-6 with TRBJ2-7; a possible D gene is TRBD1 (7 bases). The CDR3 covers 16 residues. Germline lookup yields CDR1 SGHVS and CDR2 FNYEAQ. Trimming stripped 5 bases from V and 4 bases from J, with 21 bases between. The CDR3 DNA reads as TGTGCCAGCAGCCCAGGGGGAGGTCAGGGAAGGTACGAGCAGTACTTC. It encodes CASSPGGGQGRYEQYF. The whole variable domain, filled in from reference TRBV7-6 and TRBJ2-7, reads GAGVSQSPRYKVTKRGQDVALRCDPISGHVSLYWYRQALGQGPEFLTYFNYEAQQDKSGLPNDRFSAERPEGSISTLTIQRTEQRDSAMYRCASSPGGGQGRYEQYFGPGTRLTVT.

V and J are TRBV21-1 and TRBJ2-4; the table's D call, TRBD1, was not checked against the DNA. TRBV21-1 is a listed pseudogene. The CDR3 sequence is 15 residues long. The CDR3 DNA is TGTGCCAGCAGCATCGACAGGGGGCCCAAAAACATTCAGTACTTC. Protein: CASSIDRGPKNIQYF.

The chain joins TRBV7-9 to TRBJ1-5; TRBD1 agrees at 10 bases. V lost 5 bases and J lost 3; bases outside the gene matches: 7. The germline V gene encodes CDR1 SEHNR and CDR2 FQNEAQ (reference sequence). The CDR3 runs 16 residues. CDR3 DNA: TGTGCCAGCAGCCTCGGGACAGGGGCTCCCAATCAGCCCCAGCATTTT. Translated, it gives CASSLGTGAPNQPQHF.